This T cell receptor (beta chain) was sequenced during a study of blood T cell repertoires in COVID-19. Study in general: Material from acute and convalescent COVID-19 was sourced from the United States, Italy and Spain. T cells, B-cell-depleted T cells, or PBMCs supplied cDNA or gDNA.

In the original processing: Reference gene primer amplification yielded estimated nucleated cell counts. The data were produced by immunoSEQ multiplex PCR, yet TCRdb's version contains in-frame clones alone and is incomplete. V and J calls and clone size follow that table, whereas D and trimming were derived from the DNA. The table shows about 140,000 clones, with over 80% occurring only once. Between the trimmed V and J ends, which lost 3 bases and 4 bases, there was a span of 10 bases. The V gene's germline CDR1 is SGHRS and CDR2 YFSETQ. The CDR3 spans 13 residues. The rearrangement uses TRBV5-1 and TRBJ1-1; unclear D gene. This sequence originates from a human donor in a cohort sampled during active COVID-19. The sample consisted of peripheral blood. The CDR3 DNA is TGCGCCAGCAGCTCCCGAGTTGGCACTGAAGCTTTCTTT. Protein product: CASSSRVGTEAFF.